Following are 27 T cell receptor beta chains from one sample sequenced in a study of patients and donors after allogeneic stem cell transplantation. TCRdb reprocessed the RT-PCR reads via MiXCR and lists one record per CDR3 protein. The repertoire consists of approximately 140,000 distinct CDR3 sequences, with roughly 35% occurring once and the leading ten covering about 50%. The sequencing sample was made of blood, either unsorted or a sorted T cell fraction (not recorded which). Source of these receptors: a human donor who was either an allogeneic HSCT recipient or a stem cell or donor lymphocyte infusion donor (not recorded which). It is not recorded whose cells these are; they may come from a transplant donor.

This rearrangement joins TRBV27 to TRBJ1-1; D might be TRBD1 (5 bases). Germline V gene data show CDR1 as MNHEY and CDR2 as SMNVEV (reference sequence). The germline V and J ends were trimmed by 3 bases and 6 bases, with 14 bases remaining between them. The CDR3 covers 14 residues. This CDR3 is CASSLRPGRAEAFF. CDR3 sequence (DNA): TGTGCCAGCAGTTTGAGGCCAGGGCGGGCTGAAGCTTTCTTT.

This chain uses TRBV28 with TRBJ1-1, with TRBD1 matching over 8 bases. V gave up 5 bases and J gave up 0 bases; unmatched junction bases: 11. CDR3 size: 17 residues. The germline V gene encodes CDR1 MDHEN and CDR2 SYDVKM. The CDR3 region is CASSLLGTGPMNTEAFF. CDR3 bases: TGTGCCAGCAGTCTACTCGGGACAGGACCCATGAACACTGAAGCTTTCTTT. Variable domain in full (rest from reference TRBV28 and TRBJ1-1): DVKVTQSSRYLVKRTGEKVFLECVQDMDHENMFWYRQDPGLGLRLIYFSYDVKMKEKGDIPEGYSVSREKKERFSLILESASTNQTSMYLCASSLLGTGPMNTEAFFGQGTRLTVV.

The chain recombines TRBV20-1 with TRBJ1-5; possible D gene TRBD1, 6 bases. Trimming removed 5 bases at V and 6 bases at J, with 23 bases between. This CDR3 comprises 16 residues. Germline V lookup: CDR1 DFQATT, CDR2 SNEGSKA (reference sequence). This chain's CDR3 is CSARSRQDSSSQPQHF. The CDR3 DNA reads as TGCAGTGCTCGGAGCCGACAGGATAGCTCCAGTCAGCCCCAGCATTTT.

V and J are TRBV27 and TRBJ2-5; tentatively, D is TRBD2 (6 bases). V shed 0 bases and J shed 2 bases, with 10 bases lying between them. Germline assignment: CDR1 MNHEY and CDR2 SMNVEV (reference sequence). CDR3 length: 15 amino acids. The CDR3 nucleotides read TGTGCCAGCAGTTTATCTCCGGGGGTACAAGAGACCCAGTACTTC. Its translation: CASSLSPGVQETQYF.

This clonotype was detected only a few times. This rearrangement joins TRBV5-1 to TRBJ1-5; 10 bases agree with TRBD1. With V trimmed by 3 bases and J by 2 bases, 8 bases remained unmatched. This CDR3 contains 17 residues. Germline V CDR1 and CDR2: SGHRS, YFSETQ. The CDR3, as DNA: TGCGCCAGCAGCTCGCTACCGGGACAGGGGCGCAATCAGCCCCAGCATTTT. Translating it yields CASSSLPGQGRNQPQHF.

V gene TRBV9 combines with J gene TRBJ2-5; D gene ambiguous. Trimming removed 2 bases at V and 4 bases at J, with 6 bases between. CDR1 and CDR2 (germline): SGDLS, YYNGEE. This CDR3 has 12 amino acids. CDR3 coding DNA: TGTGCCAGCAGCGTGATTGGAGAGACCCAGTACTTC. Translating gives CASSVIGETQYF.

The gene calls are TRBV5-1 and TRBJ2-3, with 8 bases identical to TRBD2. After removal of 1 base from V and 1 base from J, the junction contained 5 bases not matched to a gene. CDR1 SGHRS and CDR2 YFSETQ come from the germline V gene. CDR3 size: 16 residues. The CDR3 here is CASSLFGGAGTDTQYF. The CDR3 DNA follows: TGCGCCAGCAGCTTGTTCGGGGGGGCCGGCACAGATACGCAGTATTTT.

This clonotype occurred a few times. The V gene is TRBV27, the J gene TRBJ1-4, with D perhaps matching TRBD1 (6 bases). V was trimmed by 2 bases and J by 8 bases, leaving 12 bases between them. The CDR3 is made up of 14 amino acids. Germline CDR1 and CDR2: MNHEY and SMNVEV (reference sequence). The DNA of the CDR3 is TGTGCCAGCAGTTTAGACGGGACACCCGAAAAACTGTTTTTT. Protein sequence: CASSLDGTPEKLFF.

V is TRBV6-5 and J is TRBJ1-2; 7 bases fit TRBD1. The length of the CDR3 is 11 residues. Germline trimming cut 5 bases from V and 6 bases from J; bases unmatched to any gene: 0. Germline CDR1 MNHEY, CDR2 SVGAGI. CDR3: CASSDRDGYTF. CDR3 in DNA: TGTGCCAGCAGTGACAGGGATGGCTACACCTTC.

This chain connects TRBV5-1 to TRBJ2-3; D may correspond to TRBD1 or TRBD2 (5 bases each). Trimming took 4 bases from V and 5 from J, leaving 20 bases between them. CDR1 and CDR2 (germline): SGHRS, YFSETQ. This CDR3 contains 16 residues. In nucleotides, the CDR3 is TGCGCCAGCAGCCCAGGGACGGGGCGCCCAGGAGATACGCAGTATTTT. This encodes CASSPGTGRPGDTQYF. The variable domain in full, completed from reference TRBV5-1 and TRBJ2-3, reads KAGVTQTPRYLIKTRGQQVTLSCSPISGHRSVSWYQQTPGQGLQFLFEYFSETQRNKGNFPGRFSGRQFSNSRSEMNVSTLELGDSALYLCASSPGTGRPGDTQYFGPGTRLTVL.

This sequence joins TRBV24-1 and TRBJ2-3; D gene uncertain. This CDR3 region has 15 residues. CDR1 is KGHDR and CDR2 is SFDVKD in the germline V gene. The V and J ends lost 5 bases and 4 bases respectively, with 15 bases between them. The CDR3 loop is CATSGRRNWADTQYF. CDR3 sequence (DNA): TGTGCCACCAGTGGCCGTCGTAATTGGGCAGATACGCAGTATTTT.

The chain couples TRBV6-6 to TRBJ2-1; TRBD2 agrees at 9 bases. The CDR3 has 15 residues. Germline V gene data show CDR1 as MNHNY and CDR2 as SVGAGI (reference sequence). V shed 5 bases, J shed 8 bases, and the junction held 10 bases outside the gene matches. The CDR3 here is CASSPRLAAWDEQFF. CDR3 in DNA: TGTGCCAGCAGTCCGCGACTAGCGGCTTGGGATGAGCAGTTCTTC.

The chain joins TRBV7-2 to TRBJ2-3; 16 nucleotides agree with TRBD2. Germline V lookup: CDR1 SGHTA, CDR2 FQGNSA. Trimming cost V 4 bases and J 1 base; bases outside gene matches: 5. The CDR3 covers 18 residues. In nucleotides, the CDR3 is TGTGCCAGCAGCTGGGGACTAGCGGGGGGGCTTGGCACAGATACGCAGTATTTT. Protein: CASSWGLAGGLGTDTQYF.

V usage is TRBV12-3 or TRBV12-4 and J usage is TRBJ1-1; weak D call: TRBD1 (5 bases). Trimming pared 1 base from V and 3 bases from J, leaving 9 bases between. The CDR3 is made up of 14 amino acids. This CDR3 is CASSLGDADTEAFF. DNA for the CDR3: TGTGCCAGCAGTTTAGGGGACGCGGACACTGAAGCTTTCTTT.

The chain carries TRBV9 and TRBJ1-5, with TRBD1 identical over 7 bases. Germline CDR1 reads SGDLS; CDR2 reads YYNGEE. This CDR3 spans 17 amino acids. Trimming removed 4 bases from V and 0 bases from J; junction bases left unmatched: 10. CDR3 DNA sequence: TGTGCCAGCAGCTCTCCGGGACAGCGTTATAGCAATCAGCCCCAGCATTTT. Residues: CASSSPGQRYSNQPQHF.

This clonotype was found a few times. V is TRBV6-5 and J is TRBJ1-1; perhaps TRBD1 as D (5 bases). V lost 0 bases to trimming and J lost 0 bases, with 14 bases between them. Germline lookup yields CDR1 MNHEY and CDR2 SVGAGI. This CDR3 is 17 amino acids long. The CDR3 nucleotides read TGTGCCAGCAGTTACTCGGCAGGGATGGGCATGAACACTGAAGCTTTCTTT. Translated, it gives CASSYSAGMGMNTEAFF.

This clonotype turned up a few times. As DNA, the CDR3 is TGCAGCGTGAGGGGGACTTCTGAAGCTTTCTTT. This gives the protein CSVRGTSEAFF. The genes are TRBV29-1 and TRBJ1-1; tentative D call: TRBD1 (6 bases). The V and J ends lost 6 bases and 6 bases respectively, with 11 bases between them. Germline-derived CDR1 and CDR2 are SQVTM and ANQGSEA. This CDR3 spans 11 amino acids. The complete variable domain, with remaining parts taken from reference TRBV29-1 and TRBJ1-1, reads SAVISQKPSRDICQRGTSLTIQCQVDSQVTMMFWYRQQPGQSLTLIATANQGSEATYESGFVIDKFPISRPNLTFSTLTVSNMSPEDSSIYLCSVRGTSEAFFGQGTRLTVV.

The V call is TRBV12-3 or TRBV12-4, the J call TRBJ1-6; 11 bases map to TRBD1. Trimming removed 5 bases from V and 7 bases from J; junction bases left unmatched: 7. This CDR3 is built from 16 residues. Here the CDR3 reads CASSRDRGNGNSPLHF. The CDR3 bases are TGTGCCAGCAGTCGGGACAGGGGGAATGGGAATTCACCCCTCCACTTT.

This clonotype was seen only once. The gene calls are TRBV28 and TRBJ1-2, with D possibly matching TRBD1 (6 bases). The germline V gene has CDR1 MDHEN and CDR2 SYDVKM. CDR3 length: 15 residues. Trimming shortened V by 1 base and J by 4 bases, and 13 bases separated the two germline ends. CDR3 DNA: TGTGCCAGCAGTTTATCTCCAGGGGCAGGCTATGGCTACACCTTC. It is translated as CASSLSPGAGYGYTF.

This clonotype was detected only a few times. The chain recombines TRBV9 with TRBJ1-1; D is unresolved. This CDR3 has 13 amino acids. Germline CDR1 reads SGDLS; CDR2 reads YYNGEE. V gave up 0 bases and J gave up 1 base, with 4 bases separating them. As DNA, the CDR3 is TGTGCCAGCAGCGTAGACGGGAACACTGAAGCTTTCTTT. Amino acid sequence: CASSVDGNTEAFF.

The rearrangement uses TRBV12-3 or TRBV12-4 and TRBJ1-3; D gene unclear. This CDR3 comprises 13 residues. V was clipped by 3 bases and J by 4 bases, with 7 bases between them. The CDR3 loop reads CASSLGPGNTIYF. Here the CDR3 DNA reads TGTGCCAGCAGTTTGGGCCCCGGAAACACCATATATTTT.

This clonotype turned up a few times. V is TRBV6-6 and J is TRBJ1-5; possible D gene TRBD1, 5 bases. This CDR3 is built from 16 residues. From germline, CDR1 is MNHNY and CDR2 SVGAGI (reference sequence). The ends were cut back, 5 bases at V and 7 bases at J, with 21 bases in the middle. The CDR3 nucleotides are TGTGCCAGCAGTCCCGGTGTGAGGGGACGGGGACAGCCCCAGCATTTT. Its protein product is CASSPGVRGRGQPQHF.

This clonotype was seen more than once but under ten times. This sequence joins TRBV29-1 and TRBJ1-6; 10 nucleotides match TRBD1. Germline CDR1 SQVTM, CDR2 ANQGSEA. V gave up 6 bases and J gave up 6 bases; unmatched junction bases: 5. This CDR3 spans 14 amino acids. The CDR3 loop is CSVLTGGPNSPLHF. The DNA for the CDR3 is TGCAGCGTCCTGACAGGGGGCCCTAATTCACCCCTCCACTTT. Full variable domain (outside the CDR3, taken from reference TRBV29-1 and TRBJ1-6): SAVISQKPSRDICQRGTSLTIQCQVDSQVTMMFWYRQQPGQSLTLIATANQGSEATYESGFVIDKFPISRPNLTFSTLTVSNMSPEDSSIYLCSVLTGGPNSPLHFGNGTRLTVT.

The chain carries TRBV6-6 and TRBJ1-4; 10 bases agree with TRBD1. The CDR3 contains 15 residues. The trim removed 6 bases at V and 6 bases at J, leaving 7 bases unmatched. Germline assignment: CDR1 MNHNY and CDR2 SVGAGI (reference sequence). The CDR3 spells CASRDDRGLHEKLFF. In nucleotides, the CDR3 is TGTGCCAGCAGAGATGACAGGGGGCTCCATGAAAAACTGTTTTTT.

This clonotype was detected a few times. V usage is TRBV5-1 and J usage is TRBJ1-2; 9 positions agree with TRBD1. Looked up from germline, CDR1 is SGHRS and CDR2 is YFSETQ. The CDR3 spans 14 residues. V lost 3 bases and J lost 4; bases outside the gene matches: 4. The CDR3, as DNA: TGCGCCAGCAGCTACGGACAGGGGAGCTATGGCTACACCTTC. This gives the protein CASSYGQGSYGYTF. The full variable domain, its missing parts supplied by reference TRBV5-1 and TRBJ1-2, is KAGVTQTPRYLIKTRGQQVTLSCSPISGHRSVSWYQQTPGQGLQFLFEYFSETQRNKGNFPGRFSGRQFSNSRSEMNVSTLELGDSALYLCASSYGQGSYGYTFGSGTRLTVV.

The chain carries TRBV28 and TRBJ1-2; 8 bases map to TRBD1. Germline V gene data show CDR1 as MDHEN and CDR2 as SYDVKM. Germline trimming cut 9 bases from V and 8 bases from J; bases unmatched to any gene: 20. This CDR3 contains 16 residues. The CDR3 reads CASKSRMRGQGVGYTF. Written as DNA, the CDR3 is TGTGCCAGTAAATCTAGGATGCGAGGACAGGGCGTGGGCTACACCTTC.

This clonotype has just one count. The CDR3 is CASSYPGQGIYEQYV. The CDR3 region has the DNA TGTGCCAGCAGTTATCCGGGACAGGGGATTTACGAGCAGTACGTC. This chain joins TRBV6-1 and TRBJ2-7, with 10 bases identical to TRBD1. The CDR3 runs to 15 residues. Germline lookup yields CDR1 MNHNS and CDR2 SASEGT. J was trimmed by 4 bases and V by 5 bases; bases with no gene match: 8.